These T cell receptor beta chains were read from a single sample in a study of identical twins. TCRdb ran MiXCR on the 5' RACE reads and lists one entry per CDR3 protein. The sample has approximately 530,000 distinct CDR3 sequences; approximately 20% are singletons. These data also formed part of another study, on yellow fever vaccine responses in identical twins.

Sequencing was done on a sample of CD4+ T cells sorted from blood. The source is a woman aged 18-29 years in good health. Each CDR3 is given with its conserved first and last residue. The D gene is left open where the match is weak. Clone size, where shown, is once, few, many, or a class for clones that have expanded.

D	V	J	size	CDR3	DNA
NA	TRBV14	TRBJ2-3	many	CASSQVFSRADTQYF	TGTGCCAGCAGCCAAGTTTTTTCTCGCGCAGATACGCAGTATTTT
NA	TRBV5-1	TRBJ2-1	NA	CASSSSTGNEQFF	TGCGCCAGCAGCTCCTCCACGGGGAATGAGCAGTTCTTC
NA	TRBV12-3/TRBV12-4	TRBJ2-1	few	CASSPRDHEQFF	TGTGCCAGCAGCCCGCGGGACCATGAGCAGTTCTTC
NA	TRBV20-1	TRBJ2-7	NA	CSARDGGGSYEQYF	TGCAGTGCTAGAGACGGGGGAGGCAGTTACGAGCAGTACTTC
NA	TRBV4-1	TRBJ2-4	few	CASSQVRTAGVAKNIQYF	TGCGCCAGCAGCCAAGTTCGGACAGCTGGTGTAGCCAAAAACATTCAGTACTTC
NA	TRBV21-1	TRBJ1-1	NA	CASSKCRGPMNTEAFF	TGTGCCAGCAGCAAATGCCGGGGGCCGATGAACACTGAAGCTTTCTTT
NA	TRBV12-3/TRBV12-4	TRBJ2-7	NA	CASSLRAEQEQYF	TGTGCCAGCAGTTTAAGGGCCGAACAGGAGCAGTACTTC
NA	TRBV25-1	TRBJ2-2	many	CASSRGGELFF	TGTGCCAGCAGTCGGGGCGGGGAGCTGTTTTTT
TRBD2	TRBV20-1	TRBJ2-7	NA	CSARDWQAGTDAEQYF	TGCAGTGCTAGAGATTGGCAAGCGGGAACGGATGCCGAGCAGTACTTC
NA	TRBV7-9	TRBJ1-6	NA	CASSLRQVGSSPLHF	TGTGCCAGCAGCTTACGGCAGGTCGGTAGTTCACCCCTCCACTTT
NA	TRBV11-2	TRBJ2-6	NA	CASSFISVTVGPGANVLTF	TGTGCCAGCAGCTTTATTTCGGTAACGGTGGGTCCGGGGGCCAACGTCCTGACTTTC
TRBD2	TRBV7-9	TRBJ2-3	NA	CASSLYGGRTDTQYF	TGTGCCAGCAGCTTATATGGCGGGAGGACAGATACGCAGTATTTT
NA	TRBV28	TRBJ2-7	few	CASRVGGGLTYEQYF	TGTGCCAGCAGAGTGGGGGGGGGCCTTACCTACGAGCAGTACTTC
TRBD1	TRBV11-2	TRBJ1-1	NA	CASSWAGTGVRTEAFF	TGTGCCAGCAGCTGGGCGGGGACAGGGGTAAGGACTGAAGCTTTCTTT
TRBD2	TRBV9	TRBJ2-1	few	CASSVDGTSGNEQFF	TGTGCCAGCAGCGTAGACGGGACTAGCGGCAATGAGCAGTTCTTC
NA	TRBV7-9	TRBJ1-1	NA	CASSLYPLGQSNTEAFF	TGTGCCAGCAGCTTATACCCCCTGGGACAATCGAACACTGAAGCTTTCTTT
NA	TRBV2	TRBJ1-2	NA	CASTWWRVGGGYTF	TGTGCCAGCACGTGGTGGAGGGTGGGCGGCGGCTACACCTTC
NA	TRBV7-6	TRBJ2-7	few	CASSSADTTEQYF	TGTGCCAGCAGCTCCGCGGATACTACCGAGCAGTACTTC
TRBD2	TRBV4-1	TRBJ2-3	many	CASSQGLAGGPTDTQYF	TGCGCCAGCAGCCAAGGACTAGCGGGGGGGCCGACAGATACGCAGTATTTT
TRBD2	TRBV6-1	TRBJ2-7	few	CASSEAGLLYEQYF	TGTGCCAGCAGTGAAGCGGGACTACTATACGAGCAGTACTTC
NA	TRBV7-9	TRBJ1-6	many	CASSLSGSPLHF	TGTGCCAGCAGCTTATCAGGTTCACCCCTCCACTTT
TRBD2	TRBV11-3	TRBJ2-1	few	CASSQTSGNSYNEQFF	TGTGCCAGCAGCCAGACTAGCGGGAACTCCTACAATGAGCAGTTCTTC
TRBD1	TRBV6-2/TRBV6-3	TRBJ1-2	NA	CASSPPGQGMRGYTF	TGTGCCAGCAGTCCGCCAGGACAGGGGATGCGTGGCTACACCTTC
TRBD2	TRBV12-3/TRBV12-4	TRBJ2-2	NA	CASRIAVGGRRFPGELFF	TGTGCCAGCAGAATCGCGGTAGGCGGGAGAAGGTTCCCCGGGGAGCTGTTTTTT
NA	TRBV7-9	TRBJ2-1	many	CASSPRVNEQFF	TGTGCCAGCAGCCCCCGAGTCAATGAGCAGTTCTTC
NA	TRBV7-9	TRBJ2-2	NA	CASSSSPPGAGGELFF	TGTGCCAGCAGCTCTAGCCCCCCGGGAGCGGGCGGGGAGCTGTTTTTT
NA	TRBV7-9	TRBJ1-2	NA	CASSLGALRLNYGYTF	TGTGCCAGCAGCTTGGGCGCCTTAAGACTTAACTATGGCTACACCTTC
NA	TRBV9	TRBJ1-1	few	CASSPLGRGDEAFF	TGTGCCAGCAGCCCTTTAGGTAGGGGAGACGAAGCTTTCTTT
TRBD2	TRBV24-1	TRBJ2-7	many	CATSPSPTSGVSYEQYF	TGTGCCACCAGCCCTTCCCCGACTAGCGGCGTATCCTACGAGCAGTACTTC
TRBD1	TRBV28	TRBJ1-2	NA	CASKTLDREYGYTF	TGTGCCAGCAAGACCCTAGACAGGGAGTATGGCTACACCTTC
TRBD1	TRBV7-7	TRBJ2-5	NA	CASSAGQGFRETQYF	TGTGCCAGCAGCGCCGGACAGGGGTTTCGGGAGACCCAGTACTTC
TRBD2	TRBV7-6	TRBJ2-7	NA	CASSPRGTTLGEQYF	TGTGCCAGCAGCCCCCGAGGGACTACCCTCGGGGAGCAGTACTTC
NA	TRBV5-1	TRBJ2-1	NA	CASSPERDSNEQFF	TGCGCCAGCAGCCCGGAACGAGACAGCAATGAGCAGTTCTTC
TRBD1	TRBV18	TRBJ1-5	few	CASSPGTGGNQPQHF	TGTGCCAGCTCACCCGGGACAGGAGGGAATCAGCCCCAGCATTTT
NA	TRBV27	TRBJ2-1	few	CASTWGGGDLYNEQFF	TGTGCCAGCACCTGGGGCGGAGGGGACCTCTACAATGAGCAGTTCTTC
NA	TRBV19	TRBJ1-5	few	CASSIPNQPQHF	TGTGCCAGTAGTATTCCAAATCAGCCCCAGCATTTT
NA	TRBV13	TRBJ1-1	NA	CASSRTKEAFF	TGTGCCAGCAGTAGGACAAAAGAAGCTTTCTTT
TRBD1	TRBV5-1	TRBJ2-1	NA	CASRPGTGSYNEQFF	TGCGCCAGCCGCCCCGGGACAGGAAGTTACAATGAGCAGTTCTTC
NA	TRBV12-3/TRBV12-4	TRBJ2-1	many	CASSLGLVSYNEQFF	TGTGCCAGCAGTTTAGGACTAGTCTCCTACAATGAGCAGTTCTTC
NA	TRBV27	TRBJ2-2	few	CASSLSGGPGELFF	TGTGCCAGCAGTTTATCTGGTGGGCCCGGGGAGCTGTTTTTT
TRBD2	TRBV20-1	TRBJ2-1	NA	CSARAPSGASYNEQFF	TGCAGTGCTAGAGCCCCAAGCGGGGCGAGCTACAATGAGCAGTTCTTC
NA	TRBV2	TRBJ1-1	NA	CASTGGPGTDEAFF	TGTGCCAGCACCGGAGGTCCCGGGACGGATGAAGCTTTCTTT
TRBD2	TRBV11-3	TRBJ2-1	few	CASSSRLAEGFYNEQFF	TGTGCCAGCAGCTCAAGACTAGCGGAGGGGTTTTACAATGAGCAGTTCTTC
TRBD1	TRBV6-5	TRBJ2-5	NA	CASSYRRTGQETQYF	TGTGCCAGCAGTTACCGAAGGACAGGGCAAGAGACCCAGTACTTC
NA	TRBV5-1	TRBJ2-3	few	CASSWGLAQDTQYF	TGCGCCAGCAGCTGGGGGCTTGCCCAGGATACGCAGTATTTT
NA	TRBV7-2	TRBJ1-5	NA	CASSLETGYSNQPQHF	TGTGCCAGCAGCTTAGAAACAGGGTATAGCAATCAGCCCCAGCATTTT
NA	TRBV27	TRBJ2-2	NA	CASSLSAGILTGELFF	TGTGCCAGCAGTTTATCGGCAGGGATTCTCACCGGGGAGCTGTTTTTT
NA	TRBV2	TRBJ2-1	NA	CASSGTRGDEQFF	TGTGCCAGCAGTGGAACCCGGGGCGATGAGCAGTTCTTC
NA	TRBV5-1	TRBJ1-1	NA	CASSFARGKNTEAFF	TGCGCCAGCAGCTTCGCCAGGGGTAAGAACACTGAAGCTTTCTTT
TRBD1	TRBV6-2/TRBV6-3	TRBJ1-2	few	CASRNRDRDGYTF	TGTGCCAGCAGAAACCGGGACAGAGATGGCTACACCTTC
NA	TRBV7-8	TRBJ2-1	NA	CASSFLKRSYNEQFF	TGTGCCAGCAGCTTCTTGAAGCGGAGCTACAATGAGCAGTTCTTC
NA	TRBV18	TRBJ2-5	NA	CASSSGRQETQYF	TGTGCCAGCTCAAGTGGGCGGCAAGAGACCCAGTACTTC
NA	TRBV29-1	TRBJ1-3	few	CSVDAGISGNTIYF	TGCAGCGTTGATGCGGGAATCTCTGGAAACACCATATATTTT
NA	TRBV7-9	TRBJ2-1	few	CASSLRRLGLSAQFF	TGTGCCAGCAGCCTACGGCGACTGGGGTTGTCGGCGCAGTTCTTC